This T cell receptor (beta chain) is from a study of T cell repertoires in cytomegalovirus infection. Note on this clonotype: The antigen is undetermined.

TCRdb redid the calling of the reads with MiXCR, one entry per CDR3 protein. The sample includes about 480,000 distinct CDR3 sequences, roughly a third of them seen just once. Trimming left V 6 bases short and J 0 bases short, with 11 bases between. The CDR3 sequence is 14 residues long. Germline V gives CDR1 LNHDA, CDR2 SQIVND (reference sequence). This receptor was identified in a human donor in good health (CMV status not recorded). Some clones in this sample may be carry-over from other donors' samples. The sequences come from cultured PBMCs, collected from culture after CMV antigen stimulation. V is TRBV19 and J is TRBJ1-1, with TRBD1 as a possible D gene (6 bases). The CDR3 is CASSRTGLNTEAFF. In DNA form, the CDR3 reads TGTGCCAGTAGCCGAACAGGGCTGAACACTGAAGCTTTCTTT. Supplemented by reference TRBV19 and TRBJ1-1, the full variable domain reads DGGITQSPKYLFRKEGQNVTLSCEQNLNHDAMYWYRQDPGQGLRLIYYSQIVNDFQKGDIAEGYSVSREKKESFPLTVTSAQKNPTAFYLCASSRTGLNTEAFFGQGTRLTVV.